Detailed here is one TCR beta chain. In the same sample, other DNA sequences code for this CDR3. The data are from a study of cytomegalovirus exposure and HLA in healthy donors. It was with 60 Vbeta and 13 Jbeta primers that the PCR ran. TCRdb's table, derived via immunoSEQ multiplex PCR, lists solely in-frame clones and lacks some. The sample gives 50,000 to 65,000 clones, 82% of which show up once; under 3.5% is in the top ten. Trimming removed 0 bases at V and 7 bases at J, with 12 bases between. CDR1 SGHNT and CDR2 YENEEA come from the germline V gene. The length of the CDR3 is 15 residues. The material sequenced was PBMCs. V gene TRBV11-3 combines with J gene TRBJ2-2; D gene unclear. This sequence was found in a young woman in good health and CMV-seronegative. Here the CDR3 DNA reads TGTGCCAGCAGCTTAGATCGCCAGTCTGGCGGGGAGCTGTTTTTT. This sequence encodes CASSLDRQSGGELFF.